This paragraph reports one T cell receptor beta chain. Its antigen is as yet unknown. The data stem from a study of shared clonotypes between healthy human individuals. Study outcomes and limitations: Sorted-subset samples were not fully sequenced, rarefaction indicated.

Under the authors' procedure: ImmunoSEQ yielded junction-only sequences lacking quality scores, so filtering differed. TCRdb's copy holds only in-frame clones and misses some; the assay was immunoSEQ multiplex PCR. The V and J calls and clone size come from that table; D and trimming were worked out from the DNA. The table has around 2.1 million clones, approximately 96% seen once; the top ten hold approximately 0.13%. CDR3 length: 13 amino acids. Germline V CDR1 and CDR2: MGHRA, YSYEKL. Trimming took off 3 bases at V and 5 bases at J, with 10 bases between the two ends. This clonotype originated in a young man in good health. The V and J genes are TRBV4-1 and TRBJ2-5; either TRBD1 or TRBD2 may supply D (5 bases each). What was sequenced was naive CD4+ T cells sorted from blood. Subset of the sample: CD45RA+ positively selected. CDR3 bases: TGCGCCAGCAGCCATTGGGGCGGGGAGACCCAGTACTTC. Its translation: CASSHWGGETQYF.